This entry lists 7 T cell receptor beta chains sequenced from one sample in a study of regulatory T cells in long-lasting Graves disease. Regarding time point: newly diagnosed GD, antithyroid drugs for less than 3 months. Scientists built the TCR library using RNA that was extracted from PBMCs. Construction of the TCR beta libraries employed iRepertoire HTBI primers in conjunction with Arm-PCR of CDR3 regions. MiXCR, run by TCRdb on the multiplex PCR reads, gives a single entry per CDR3 protein. In the table there are some 250,000 distinct CDR3 sequences, 18% of which are singletons. Another study also made use of these data, one on T cells in Graves' hyperthyroidism and ophthalmopathy.

The specimen was peripheral blood mononuclear cells (PBMCs), collected at new diagnosis, from a patient treated with antithyroid drugs. The receptors were gathered from a woman aged 30 to 39 with Graves disease.

Regarding this clonotype: A much larger clone lies a single base off, so this may be a read error. This sequence joins TRBV4-2 and TRBJ1-5; D gene ambiguous. The V gene's germline CDR1 is LGHNA and CDR2 YNFKEQ. This CDR3 contains 16 residues. Trimming left V 4 bases short and J 0 bases short, with 13 bases between. CDR3 coding DNA: TGTGCCAGCAGCCCCTACAGTTTAGCTAGCAATCAGCCCCAGCATTTT. The encoded protein is CASSPYSLASNQPQHF.

The chain combines TRBV29-1 with TRBJ1-1, with 8 bases identical to TRBD1. The CDR3 spans 12 residues. The trim removed 6 bases at V and 6 bases at J, leaving 6 bases unmatched. The V gene's germline CDR1 is SQVTM and CDR2 ANQGSEA. CDR3 loop: CSVVDRVSEAFF. The DNA for the CDR3 is TGCAGCGTCGTGGACAGGGTATCTGAAGCTTTCTTT.

This clonotype was found many times. The chain combines TRBV20-1 with TRBJ2-5; TRBD1 is a possible D gene (5 bases). In germline, CDR1 is DFQATT, CDR2 SNEGSKA (reference sequence). This CDR3 has 14 residues. Trimming shortened V by 0 bases and J by 1 base, and 9 bases separated the two germline ends. DNA for the CDR3: TGCAGTGCTAGAGACCAGGGAACCCAAGAGACCCAGTACTTC. It codes for CSARDQGTQETQYF.

This clonotype was found many times. The chain employs TRBV15 and TRBJ2-7; 9 nucleotides match TRBD1. CDR1 and CDR2 from the germline V gene are LNHNV and YYDKDF (reference sequence). This CDR3 is 15 amino acids long. With 3 bases clipped from V and 3 bases from J, the junction kept 6 bases outside the gene matches. CDR3 nucleotide sequence: TGTGCCACCAGCAGGACGCCGGGACAGGGCTACGAGCAGTACTTC. Translation: CATSRTPGQGYEQYF. The entire variable domain, with the rest obtained from reference TRBV15 and TRBJ2-7, is as follows: DAMVIQNPRYQVTQFGKPVTLSCSQTLNHNVMYWYQQKSSQAPKLLFHYYDKDFNNEADTPDNFQSRRPNTSFCFLDIRSPGLGDTAMYLCATSRTPGQGYEQYFGPGTRLTVT.

This clonotype was observed many times. The chain joins TRBV6-1 to TRBJ1-1; tentatively, D is TRBD1 (5 bases). CDR3 length: 14 amino acids. Trimming took 6 bases from V and 5 from J, leaving 16 bases between them. The germline CDR1 and CDR2 sequences are MNHNS and SASEGT. CDR3 sequence (DNA): TGTGCCAGCAGCTCAAGTGGGGGTCGAACTGAAGCTTTCTTT. Amino acids: CASSSSGGRTEAFF.

The J gene is TRBJ2-5, the V gene TRBV3-1; 10 bases match TRBD2. Trimming removed 8 bases from V and 1 base from J; junction bases left unmatched: 7. This CDR3 spans 15 amino acids. Germline V gene sequence: CDR1 LGHDT, CDR2 YNNKEL (reference sequence). The CDR3 bases are TGTGCCAGCGCTACCGGGACTAGCGCCCAAGAGACCCAGTACTTC. Protein: CASATGTSAQETQYF.

This clonotype occurred many times. The chain carries TRBV6-1 and TRBJ1-1, with TRBD1 identical over 7 bases. Germline lookup yields CDR1 MNHNS and CDR2 SASEGT. V was pared by 7 bases and J by 1 base, with 6 bases of the junction left unmatched. The CDR3 extends over 14 amino acids. The CDR3 DNA follows: TGTGCCAGCATGTACAGGGGAAAGAACACTGAAGCTTTCTTT. This gives the protein CASMYRGKNTEAFF.